This TCR beta chain came from a study of cytomegalovirus exposure and HLA in healthy donors. Findings and caveats of the study: Several top significant clusters appeared, in a later analysis, to be linked to common viral pathogens. A prior analysis recorded that most TCR beta V segments were productive about 87% or about 30% of the time. Most observed TCR sequences were rare, whereas some public TCRs were detected in many donors.

PCR involved 60 Vbeta and 13 Jbeta primers. Repertoires were generated with immunoSEQ multiplex PCR, while TCRdb's copy carries only in-frame clones and drops some. The table includes approximately 100,000 clones, over 65% detected once. With regard to this clone: Its cognate antigen is unknown.

CDR3 length equals 13 residues. V dropped 4 bases and J dropped 2 bases, with 9 bases sitting between them. The germline CDR1 and CDR2 sequences are MGHRA and YSYEKL. V and J are TRBV4-1 and TRBJ2-7; perhaps TRBD2 as D (5 bases). Sequences were obtained from PBMCs. The TCR sequence derives from a male donor in good health and CMV-seronegative. The CDR3 here is CASSLSATYEQYF. In DNA, the CDR3 is TGCGCCAGCAGCCTTAGCGCCACCTACGAGCAGTACTTC.